This note documents a single T cell receptor (beta chain) sequence. Trimming at V came to 4 bases and at J to 7 bases, leaving 9 bases not matched to a gene. This CDR3 has 14 residues. Per germline, CDR1 SGHRS and CDR2 YFSETQ. These data come from a study of blood T cell repertoires in COVID-19. Study as a whole: The origin of the acute and convalescent COVID-19 samples was the United States, Italy and Spain. PBMCs, B-cell-depleted T cells, or T cells were the source of the cDNA or gDNA that made up the material.

Original analysis: Estimation of nucleated cell counts relied on the amplification of reference gene primers. TCRdb's table, derived via immunoSEQ multiplex PCR, lists solely in-frame clones and lacks some. V and J calls and clone size are those listed in that table; D and trimming were worked out from the DNA. This table holds 300,000 to 350,000 clones, roughly 89% found once. Those enrolled in Seattle joined during active infection and were followed longitudinally afterward. This chain links TRBV5-1 with TRBJ1-2; 8 bases align to TRBD1. The specimen sequenced was peripheral blood. The sequence was collected from a man younger than 45 with COVID-19, enrolled during active disease. The CDR3 coding sequence is TGCGCCAGCAGCCCCCCCCAGGGGGCTTCTGGCTACACCTTC. Translation: CASSPPQGASGYTF.